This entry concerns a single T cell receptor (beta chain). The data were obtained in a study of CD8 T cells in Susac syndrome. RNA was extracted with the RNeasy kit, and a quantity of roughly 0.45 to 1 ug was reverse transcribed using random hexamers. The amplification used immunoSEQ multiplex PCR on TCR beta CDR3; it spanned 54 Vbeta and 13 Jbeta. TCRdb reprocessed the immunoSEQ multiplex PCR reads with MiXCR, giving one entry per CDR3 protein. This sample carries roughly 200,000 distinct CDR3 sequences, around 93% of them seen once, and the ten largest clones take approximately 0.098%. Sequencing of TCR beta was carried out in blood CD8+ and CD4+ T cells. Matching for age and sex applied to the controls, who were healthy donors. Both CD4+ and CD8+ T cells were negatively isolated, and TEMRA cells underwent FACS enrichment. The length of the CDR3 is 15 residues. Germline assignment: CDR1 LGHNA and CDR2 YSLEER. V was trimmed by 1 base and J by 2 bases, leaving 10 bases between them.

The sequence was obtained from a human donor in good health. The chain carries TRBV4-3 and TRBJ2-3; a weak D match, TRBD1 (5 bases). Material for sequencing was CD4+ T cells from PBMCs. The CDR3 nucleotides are TGCGCCAGCAGCCAAGGGGGCGGTTACACAGATACGCAGTATTTT. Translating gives CASSQGGGYTDTQYF.